This is a list of T cell receptor beta chains from one sample in a study of T-cell reconstitution after alpha-beta-depleted transplantation in children. TCRdb used MiXCR to reprocess the PCR reads, holding one entry per CDR3 protein. The top ten hold around 30% of the sample, which has around 420,000 distinct CDR3 sequences, 16% seen once. This specimen was PBMCs, mostly from graft donor cells, taken 360 days after TCRalphabeta/CD19-depleted stem cell transplant. The receptors stem from a boy younger than two who had a stem cell transplant for Wiskott-Aldrich syndrome, so the T cells may come from the graft donor. Each CDR3 is given with its conserved first and last residue. A D gene is named only where the DNA matches it firmly. Expanded clones are given a class, and other clones once, few, many or no size at all.

clone_size: NA
v_call: TRBV12-3/TRBV12-4
j_call: TRBJ1-2
d_call: NA
cdr3_nt: TGTGCCAACCCGGGGCAGAGGGAGAGGTGGGACTATGGCTACACCTTC
cdr3_aa: CANPGQRERWDYGYTF

clone_size: many
v_call: TRBV4-3
j_call: TRBJ2-7
d_call: TRBD2
cdr3_nt: TGCGCCAGCAGCCAAGGAGCGGGAGCTTCCTACGAGCAGTACTTC
cdr3_aa: CASSQGAGASYEQYF

clone_size: few
v_call: TRBV7-2
j_call: TRBJ2-7
d_call: TRBD2
cdr3_nt: TGTGCCAGCAGCTTGGTAGGCCGCGGGAGGGAGTACGAGCAGTACTTC
cdr3_aa: CASSLVGRGREYEQYF

clone_size: few
v_call: TRBV6-2/TRBV6-3
j_call: TRBJ2-2
d_call: NA
cdr3_nt: TGTGCCAGCAGCCCCCGGGTTAACACCGGGGAGCTGTTTTTT
cdr3_aa: CASSPRVNTGELFF

clone_size: NA
v_call: TRBV25-1
j_call: TRBJ2-5
d_call: NA
cdr3_nt: TGTGCCAGCAGTGACTTCCGAGAGACCCAGTACTTC
cdr3_aa: CASSDFRETQYF

clone_size: many
v_call: TRBV4-3
j_call: TRBJ2-7
d_call: TRBD2
cdr3_nt: TGCGCCAGCAGCCAAGAAACTAGCGGGAGACCCTACGAGCAGTACTTC
cdr3_aa: CASSQETSGRPYEQYF

clone_size: NA
v_call: TRBV7-6
j_call: TRBJ1-4
d_call: NA
cdr3_nt: TGTGCCAGCAGCCAGGGACGCCCGGGAACTAATGAAAAACTGTTTTTT
cdr3_aa: CASSQGRPGTNEKLFF

clone_size: NA
v_call: TRBV5-1
j_call: TRBJ2-1
d_call: NA
cdr3_nt: TGCGCCAGCAGCGTAAACCCCATACTAGGCTCCTACAATGAGCAGTTCTTC
cdr3_aa: CASSVNPILGSYNEQFF

clone_size: NA
v_call: TRBV5-1
j_call: TRBJ1-2
d_call: NA
cdr3_nt: TGCGCCAGCAGCTTTAGACGGATTAACTATGGCTACACCTTC
cdr3_aa: CASSFRRINYGYTF

clone_size: many
v_call: TRBV14
j_call: TRBJ2-7
d_call: TRBD1
cdr3_nt: TGTGCCAGCAGCCGCCGACAGGGAGTTTTCTACGAGCAGTACTTC
cdr3_aa: CASSRRQGVFYEQYF

clone_size: many
v_call: TRBV27
j_call: TRBJ2-3
d_call: NA
cdr3_nt: TGTGCCAGCAGTTCAGGGGGGAGGGGCACAGATACGCAGTATTTT
cdr3_aa: CASSSGGRGTDTQYF

clone_size: few
v_call: TRBV4-1
j_call: TRBJ2-7
d_call: TRBD1
cdr3_nt: TGCGCCAGCAGCCCGGGACAGTGGAGCTCCTACGAGCAGTACTTC
cdr3_aa: CASSPGQWSSYEQYF

clone_size: NA
v_call: TRBV28
j_call: TRBJ2-3
d_call: NA
cdr3_nt: TGTGCCAGCACCTCCAGGTCGGGCCGCACAGATACGCAGTATTTT
cdr3_aa: CASTSRSGRTDTQYF

clone_size: NA
v_call: TRBV7-2
j_call: TRBJ1-4
d_call: NA
cdr3_nt: TGTGCCAGCAGCTTAGGGGTGTTGAATGAAAAACTGTTTTTT
cdr3_aa: CASSLGVLNEKLFF

clone_size: NA
v_call: TRBV7-6
j_call: TRBJ2-2
d_call: NA
cdr3_nt: TGTGCCAGCAGCTCGAACAGGGTTACCGGGGAGCTGTTTTTT
cdr3_aa: CASSSNRVTGELFF

clone_size: NA
v_call: TRBV20-1
j_call: TRBJ2-7
d_call: TRBD2
cdr3_nt: TGCAGTGCTCTCGGGACTAGAACCTACGAGCAGTACTTC
cdr3_aa: CSALGTRTYEQYF

clone_size: once
v_call: TRBV12-3/TRBV12-4
j_call: TRBJ2-6
d_call: TRBD1
cdr3_nt: TGTGCCAGCAGTCCGACAGGGGCGCTCTTCTCTGGGGCCAACGTCCTGACTTTC
cdr3_aa: CASSPTGALFSGANVLTF

clone_size: NA
v_call: TRBV4-1
j_call: TRBJ2-7
d_call: TRBD1
cdr3_nt: TGCGCCAGCAGCCAAGTCAACAGGGGCTCCATCCTTTACGACCAGTACTTC
cdr3_aa: CASSQVNRGSILYDQYF

clone_size: few
v_call: TRBV20-1
j_call: TRBJ2-2
d_call: NA
cdr3_nt: TGCAGTGCTAGAGACTCGGGTAGATCGAACACCGGGGAGCTGTTTTTT
cdr3_aa: CSARDSGRSNTGELFF

clone_size: NA
v_call: TRBV10-3
j_call: TRBJ2-3
d_call: NA
cdr3_nt: TGTGCCACCAGCCCGTTCACAGATACGCAGTATTTT
cdr3_aa: CATSPFTDTQYF

clone_size: NA
v_call: TRBV6-5
j_call: TRBJ2-1
d_call: TRBD2
cdr3_nt: TGTGCCAGCAGTTCTTGGACTAGCGGGAGGAACGATGAGCAGTTCTTC
cdr3_aa: CASSSWTSGRNDEQFF

clone_size: few
v_call: TRBV6-2/TRBV6-3
j_call: TRBJ1-5
d_call: NA
cdr3_nt: TGTGCCAGCAGCCTCGGGACGGCGTTAGTAAATCAGCCCCAGCATTTT
cdr3_aa: CASSLGTALVNQPQHF

clone_size: few
v_call: TRBV6-2/TRBV6-3
j_call: TRBJ2-7
d_call: TRBD2
cdr3_nt: TGTGCCAGCAGTCTTTATAGCGGGACCTCCTACGAGCAGTACTTC
cdr3_aa: CASSLYSGTSYEQYF

clone_size: NA
v_call: TRBV10-2
j_call: TRBJ2-7
d_call: TRBD2
cdr3_nt: TGCGCCAGCAAACGACTAGCGGGATTTTCCTACGAGCAGTACTTC
cdr3_aa: CASKRLAGFSYEQYF

clone_size: few
v_call: TRBV7-9
j_call: TRBJ1-1
d_call: NA
cdr3_nt: TGTGCCAGCAGCTTTTGGACTGAAGCTTTCTTT
cdr3_aa: CASSFWTEAFF

clone_size: NA
v_call: TRBV7-9
j_call: TRBJ1-5
d_call: NA
cdr3_nt: TGTGCCAGCAGCGGTGATACAGGTTACAATCAGCCCCAGCATTTT
cdr3_aa: CASSGDTGYNQPQHF

clone_size: NA
v_call: TRBV25-1
j_call: TRBJ2-1
d_call: TRBD2
cdr3_nt: TGTGCCAGCAGTGATCGGACTAGAAACTACAATGAGCAGTTCTTC
cdr3_aa: CASSDRTRNYNEQFF

clone_size: few
v_call: TRBV5-1
j_call: TRBJ2-1
d_call: TRBD1
cdr3_nt: TGCGCCAGCGCAGACAGGGGAAACGGTGAGCAGTTCTTC
cdr3_aa: CASADRGNGEQFF

clone_size: NA
v_call: TRBV5-1
j_call: TRBJ1-6
d_call: TRBD1
cdr3_nt: TGCGCCAGCAGCTTGGGGCCGACAGGGCTTAATTCACCCCTCCACTTT
cdr3_aa: CASSLGPTGLNSPLHF

clone_size: few
v_call: TRBV10-3
j_call: TRBJ1-1
d_call: TRBD1
cdr3_nt: TGTGCCACCAGGGACAGGAACACTGAAGCTTTCTTT
cdr3_aa: CATRDRNTEAFF

clone_size: NA
v_call: TRBV6-2/TRBV6-3
j_call: TRBJ2-1
d_call: NA
cdr3_nt: TGTGCCAGCAGTTACCACCGGACAGACAATGAGCAGTTCTTC
cdr3_aa: CASSYHRTDNEQFF

clone_size: NA
v_call: TRBV7-8
j_call: TRBJ2-1
d_call: TRBD2
cdr3_nt: TGTGCCAGCAGCTTGGCCGGGACTAGGATCGATGAGCAGTTCTTC
cdr3_aa: CASSLAGTRIDEQFF

clone_size: NA
v_call: TRBV5-6
j_call: TRBJ2-7
d_call: TRBD2
cdr3_nt: TGTGCCAGCAGCTCGTTCCGGACTAGCGGGGGCTACGAGCAGTACTTC
cdr3_aa: CASSSFRTSGGYEQYF

clone_size: NA
v_call: TRBV27
j_call: TRBJ2-7
d_call: NA
cdr3_nt: TGTGCCAGCAGTAGGACACCGGGACATAGCTACGAGCAGTACTTC
cdr3_aa: CASSRTPGHSYEQYF

clone_size: NA
v_call: TRBV29-1
j_call: TRBJ2-3
d_call: NA
cdr3_nt: TGCAGCGTTGAAGATCCACAGGGCGGAAAGAGCACAGATACGCAGTATTTT
cdr3_aa: CSVEDPQGGKSTDTQYF

clone_size: many
v_call: TRBV30
j_call: TRBJ1-1
d_call: NA
cdr3_nt: TGTGCCTGGAGGGTAAGGACTGAAGCTTTCTTT
cdr3_aa: CAWRVRTEAFF

clone_size: NA
v_call: TRBV10-3
j_call: TRBJ2-3
d_call: TRBD2
cdr3_nt: TGTGCCATCAGCGGGACTAGCGGGAGGAACACAGATACGCAGTATTTT
cdr3_aa: CAISGTSGRNTDTQYF

clone_size: few
v_call: TRBV7-2
j_call: TRBJ2-7
d_call: NA
cdr3_nt: TGTGCCAGCAGCCGAGGATATTACGAGCAGTACTTC
cdr3_aa: CASSRGYYEQYF

clone_size: NA
v_call: TRBV7-9
j_call: TRBJ2-3
d_call: NA
cdr3_nt: TGTGCCAGCAGCTATCGGGACACCCGAGCGGCAGATACGCAGTATTTT
cdr3_aa: CASSYRDTRAADTQYF

clone_size: NA
v_call: TRBV29-1
j_call: TRBJ2-5
d_call: NA
cdr3_nt: TGCAGTGCCTTTAGAGTGGAAGAGACCCAGTACTTC
cdr3_aa: CSAFRVEETQYF

clone_size: NA
v_call: TRBV12-3/TRBV12-4
j_call: TRBJ1-1
d_call: NA
cdr3_nt: TGTGCCAGCAGTTTAGCCGGGGTAGAAGCTTTCTTT
cdr3_aa: CASSLAGVEAFF

clone_size: NA
v_call: TRBV6-5
j_call: TRBJ2-7
d_call: NA
cdr3_nt: TGTGCCAGCAGTCTCGGGACTGGCTGTGAGCAGTACTTC
cdr3_aa: CASSLGTGCEQYF

clone_size: NA
v_call: TRBV5-1
j_call: TRBJ2-7
d_call: TRBD2
cdr3_nt: TGCGCCAGCAGCCAACTAGCGGGCGCTTCCTACGAGCAGTACTTC
cdr3_aa: CASSQLAGASYEQYF

clone_size: few
v_call: TRBV11-2
j_call: TRBJ2-7
d_call: TRBD1
cdr3_nt: TGTGCCAGCAGCTTAGGGACAGGGATTCTTGGGGAGCAGTACTTC
cdr3_aa: CASSLGTGILGEQYF

clone_size: NA
v_call: TRBV3-1
j_call: TRBJ2-2
d_call: NA
cdr3_nt: TGTGCCAGCAGCCAAGTCCCGACTACCGGGGAGCTGTTTTTT
cdr3_aa: CASSQVPTTGELFF

clone_size: few
v_call: TRBV5-1
j_call: TRBJ2-7
d_call: NA
cdr3_nt: TGCGCCAGCAGCTTAATACGCGGATCCTACGAGCAGTACTTC
cdr3_aa: CASSLIRGSYEQYF

clone_size: few
v_call: TRBV3-1
j_call: TRBJ2-7
d_call: TRBD1
cdr3_nt: TGTGCCAGCAGCCAGCTGACAGGGTTCTTGATCTACGAGCAGTACTTC
cdr3_aa: CASSQLTGFLIYEQYF

clone_size: NA
v_call: TRBV29-1
j_call: TRBJ1-1
d_call: NA
cdr3_nt: TGCAGCGTTTGGGAGAAGGGTTGGCCGAACACTGAAGCTTTCTTT
cdr3_aa: CSVWEKGWPNTEAFF

clone_size: few
v_call: TRBV12-3/TRBV12-4
j_call: TRBJ2-2
d_call: NA
cdr3_nt: TGTGCCAGCAGGAGGACTCATACCACCGGGGAGCTGTTTTTT
cdr3_aa: CASRRTHTTGELFF

clone_size: few
v_call: TRBV7-9
j_call: TRBJ2-3
d_call: NA
cdr3_nt: TGTGCCAGCAGCCCCCGTTGGTCCACAGATACGCAGTATTTT
cdr3_aa: CASSPRWSTDTQYF

clone_size: once
v_call: TRBV20-1
j_call: TRBJ1-6
d_call: NA
cdr3_nt: TGCAGTGCTAGAGAGATGAATTCACCCCTCCACTTT
cdr3_aa: CSAREMNSPLHF

clone_size: NA
v_call: TRBV5-1
j_call: TRBJ2-3
d_call: NA
cdr3_nt: TGCGCCAGCAGCATTAGCCGGTTACCTACTAGCACAGATACGCAGTATTTT
cdr3_aa: CASSISRLPTSTDTQYF

clone_size: few
v_call: TRBV5-6
j_call: TRBJ2-7
d_call: NA
cdr3_nt: TGTGCCAGCAGCTTGGGGGGGAAAGGACGGACCTACGAGCAGTACTTC
cdr3_aa: CASSLGGKGRTYEQYF

clone_size: NA
v_call: TRBV5-6
j_call: TRBJ1-2
d_call: NA
cdr3_nt: TGTGCCAGCAGCTTGCCGGAGTATAGGGAGGACTATGGCTACACCTTC
cdr3_aa: CASSLPEYREDYGYTF

clone_size: NA
v_call: TRBV15
j_call: TRBJ2-5
d_call: NA
cdr3_nt: TGTGCCACCAGCAGGCCGGGACGGAGTAGGGAGACCCAGTACTTC
cdr3_aa: CATSRPGRSRETQYF

clone_size: NA
v_call: TRBV7-9
j_call: TRBJ2-7
d_call: NA
cdr3_nt: TGTGCCAGCAGCTTAGAGACTAGTTCTATTTTCACCTACGAGCAGTACTTC
cdr3_aa: CASSLETSSIFTYEQYF

clone_size: few
v_call: TRBV12-3/TRBV12-4
j_call: TRBJ2-1
d_call: NA
cdr3_nt: TGTGCCAGCAGCCGAGAGATAGCGGTAACCTACAATGAGCAGTTCTTC
cdr3_aa: CASSREIAVTYNEQFF

clone_size: few
v_call: TRBV7-6
j_call: TRBJ1-4
d_call: TRBD1
cdr3_nt: TGTGCCAGCAGCTTTGGAGGACAGGGGTTGATCGAAAAACTGTTTTTT
cdr3_aa: CASSFGGQGLIEKLFF

clone_size: NA
v_call: TRBV20-1
j_call: TRBJ2-7
d_call: TRBD1
cdr3_nt: TGCAGTGCTGCAGGGGGCGGTTGGGAGCAGTACTTC
cdr3_aa: CSAAGGGWEQYF

clone_size: few
v_call: TRBV5-1
j_call: TRBJ2-7
d_call: NA
cdr3_nt: TGCGCCAGCAGCTTGGAAGGCAGATCTACTTCCTACGAGCAGTACTTC
cdr3_aa: CASSLEGRSTSYEQYF